This TCR beta chain was identified in a study of blood T cell repertoires in COVID-19. On the study more broadly: Donors in the United States, Italy and Spain gave samples during acute or convalescent COVID-19. In each case, the material was cDNA or gDNA derived from T cells, B-cell-depleted T cells, or PBMCs.

Seattle's cohort entered during active infection and was followed longitudinally. Germline-derived CDR1 and CDR2 are LGHDT and YNNKEL (reference sequence). Trimming left V 0 bases short and J 0 bases short, with 11 bases between. The CDR3 extends over 16 amino acids. In this sample, this clone turned up a few times. In the source study's methods: Estimation of nucleated cell counts relied on the amplification of reference gene primers. The assay was immunoSEQ multiplex PCR, and TCRdb's table has in-frame clones only and misses some. The DNA was the basis for D and trimming; V, J and clone size are from that table. The sample yields some 150,000 clones, about 76% seen once.

V usage is TRBV3-1 (or the pseudogene TRBV3-2) and J usage is TRBJ1-1; D is unresolved. The specimen was peripheral blood. This receptor was identified in a woman in her 70s with COVID-19, enrolled during active disease. This chain's CDR3 is CASSQDLYGLNTEAFF. Written as DNA, the CDR3 is TGTGCCAGCAGCCAAGATCTTTACGGTTTGAACACTGAAGCTTTCTTT.